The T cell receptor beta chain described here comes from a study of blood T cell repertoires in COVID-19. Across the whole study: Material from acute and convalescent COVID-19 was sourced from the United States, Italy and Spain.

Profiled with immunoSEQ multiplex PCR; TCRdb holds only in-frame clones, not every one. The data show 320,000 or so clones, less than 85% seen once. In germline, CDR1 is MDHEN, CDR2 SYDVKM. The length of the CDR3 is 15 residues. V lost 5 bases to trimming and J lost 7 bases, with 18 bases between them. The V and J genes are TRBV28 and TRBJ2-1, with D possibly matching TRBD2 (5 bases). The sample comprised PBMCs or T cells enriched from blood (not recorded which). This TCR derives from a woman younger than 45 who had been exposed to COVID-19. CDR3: CASSLVAPSGNEQFF. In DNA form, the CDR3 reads TGTGCCAGCAGTCTAGTAGCGCCATCGGGGAATGAGCAGTTCTTC.